This T cell receptor beta chain is from a study of post-analysis software for immune sequencing data. The TCR beta cDNA libraries contained unique molecular identifiers. From the PCR reads, TCRdb called clonotypes with MiXCR, one entry per CDR3 protein. Of fewer than 700,000 distinct CDR3 sequences listed, roughly 45% were seen once; the top ten hold around 1.7%. The germline gives CDR1 MNHEY, CDR2 SVGAGI. V gave up 0 bases and J gave up 3 bases; unmatched junction bases: 5. The CDR3 loop spans 17 amino acids. A remark on this clonotype: Its target is not known.

Study findings and constraints: Patients carried a handful of TRBV segments more frequently than controls did, and TRBV5-6, TRBV5-1 and TRBV20-1 were among them.

The chain links TRBV6-5 to TRBJ2-7; TRBD2 agrees at 13 bases. This sequence was found in a girl between 5 and 17 years old with multiple sclerosis. Material for sequencing was blood. The CDR3 nucleotides read TGTGCCAGCAGTTACTCGATAGGGACTAGCGGGGACTACGAGCAGTACTTC. Translated, it gives CASSYSIGTSGDYEQYF.